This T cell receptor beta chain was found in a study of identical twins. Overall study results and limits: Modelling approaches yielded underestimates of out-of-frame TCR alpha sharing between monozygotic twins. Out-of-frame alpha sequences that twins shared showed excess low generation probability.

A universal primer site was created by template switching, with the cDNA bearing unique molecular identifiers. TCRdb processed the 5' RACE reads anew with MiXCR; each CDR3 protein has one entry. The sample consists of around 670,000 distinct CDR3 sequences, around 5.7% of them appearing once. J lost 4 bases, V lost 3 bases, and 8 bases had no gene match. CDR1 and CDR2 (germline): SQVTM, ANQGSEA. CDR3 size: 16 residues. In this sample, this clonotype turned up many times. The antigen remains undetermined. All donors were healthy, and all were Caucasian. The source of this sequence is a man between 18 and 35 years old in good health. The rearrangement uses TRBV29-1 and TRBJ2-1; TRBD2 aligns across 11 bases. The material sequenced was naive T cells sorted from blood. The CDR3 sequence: CSVDRGTSGAYNEQFF. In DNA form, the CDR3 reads TGCAGCGTTGATCGGGGGACTAGCGGAGCGTACAATGAGCAGTTCTTC.